A selection of T cell receptor beta chains follows, all from one sample in a study of blood T cell repertoires in COVID-19. Clones were read by immunoSEQ multiplex PCR, and TCRdb kept only the in-frame ones, dropping some. Of about 190,000 clones listed, more than 75% are singletons. The sample was peripheral blood. Every receptor here comes from a woman in her 70s with COVID-19, enrolled during active disease. CDR3s include the opening cysteine and the closing phenylalanine or tryptophan. The D gene is left open where the match is weak. Not all rows give a size; the values are once, few, many and, for expanded clones, a class.

D gene: NA
J gene: TRBJ2-7
V gene: TRBV7-9
clone size: NA
CDR3 protein: CASSLGDWEGEQYF
CDR3 DNA: TGTGCCAGCAGCTTAGGGGACTGGGAAGGCGAGCAGTACTTC

D gene: TRBD1
J gene: TRBJ1-2
V gene: TRBV5-1
clone size: NA
CDR3 protein: CASSRDRTSNYGYTF
CDR3 DNA: TGCGCCAGCAGCCGGGACAGGACATCTAACTATGGCTACACCTTC

D gene: TRBD1
J gene: TRBJ2-2
V gene: TRBV9
clone size: NA
CDR3 protein: CASSRGPGQGADTGELFF
CDR3 DNA: TGTGCCAGCAGCCGAGGGCCGGGACAGGGGGCCGACACCGGGGAGCTGTTTTTT

D gene: TRBD1
J gene: TRBJ2-3
V gene: TRBV2
clone size: NA
CDR3 protein: CASSVTGMSTDTQYF
CDR3 DNA: TGTGCCAGCAGTGTGACAGGGATGAGCACAGATACGCAGTATTTT

D gene: TRBD2
J gene: TRBJ2-3
V gene: TRBV11-2
clone size: once
CDR3 protein: CASTPGSGGDTQYF
CDR3 DNA: TGTGCCAGCACCCCTGGGAGCGGGGGGGATACGCAGTATTTT

D gene: NA
J gene: TRBJ1-1
V gene: TRBV5-1
clone size: NA
CDR3 protein: CASSLQGPLGTEAFF
CDR3 DNA: TGCGCCAGCAGCTTGCAGGGCCCCTTAGGCACTGAAGCTTTCTTT

D gene: NA
J gene: TRBJ2-3
V gene: TRBV18
clone size: NA
CDR3 protein: CASTNTDTQYF
CDR3 DNA: TGTGCCAGCACAAACACAGATACGCAGTATTTT

D gene: NA
J gene: TRBJ1-5
V gene: TRBV6-5
clone size: NA
CDR3 protein: CASSYSRGSNQPQHF
CDR3 DNA: TGTGCCAGCAGTTACTCCCGGGGTAGCAATCAGCCCCAGCATTTT

D gene: NA
J gene: TRBJ1-2
V gene: TRBV14
clone size: NA
CDR3 protein: CASSHGGRDGYTF
CDR3 DNA: TGTGCCAGCAGTCACGGCGGCAGGGATGGCTACACCTTC

D gene: NA
J gene: TRBJ2-7
V gene: TRBV30
clone size: NA
CDR3 protein: CAWKPEAAYEQYF
CDR3 DNA: TGTGCCTGGAAACCGGAGGCGGCCTACGAGCAGTACTTC

D gene: NA
J gene: TRBJ1-3
V gene: TRBV13
clone size: NA
CDR3 protein: CASSLGLRGNTIYF
CDR3 DNA: TGTGCCAGCAGCTTAGGCCTAAGAGGGAACACCATATATTTT

D gene: TRBD2
J gene: TRBJ2-7
V gene: TRBV29-1
clone size: few
CDR3 protein: CSVEDRGESYEQYF
CDR3 DNA: TGCAGCGTTGAAGATCGGGGGGAATCCTACGAGCAGTACTTC

D gene: NA
J gene: TRBJ1-5
V gene: TRBV6-2/TRBV6-3
clone size: NA
CDR3 protein: CASSYPNSNQPQHF
CDR3 DNA: TGTGCCAGCAGTTACCCCAATAGCAATCAGCCCCAGCATTTT

D gene: TRBD2
J gene: TRBJ2-5
V gene: TRBV6-5
clone size: NA
CDR3 protein: CASSFLGGSGETQYF
CDR3 DNA: TGTGCCAGCAGTTTCCTTGGCGGGAGCGGGGAGACCCAGTACTTC

D gene: TRBD1
J gene: TRBJ2-5
V gene: TRBV5-1
clone size: NA
CDR3 protein: CASSLGQGVGTQYF
CDR3 DNA: TGCGCCAGCAGCTTGGGACAGGGGGTTGGGACCCAGTACTTC

D gene: NA
J gene: TRBJ1-3
V gene: TRBV9
clone size: NA
CDR3 protein: CASSVDAAGNTIYF
CDR3 DNA: TGTGCCAGCAGCGTAGACGCAGCTGGAAACACCATATATTTT

D gene: NA
J gene: TRBJ2-7
V gene: TRBV7-2
clone size: NA
CDR3 protein: CASSLSSYEQYF
CDR3 DNA: TGTGCCAGCAGCCTTAGTTCCTACGAGCAGTACTTC

D gene: NA
J gene: TRBJ2-6
V gene: TRBV19
clone size: NA
CDR3 protein: CASSMTHLSGANVLTF
CDR3 DNA: TGTGCCAGTAGTATGACACATCTCTCTGGGGCCAACGTCCTGACTTTC

D gene: TRBD1
J gene: TRBJ1-3
V gene: TRBV6-5
clone size: NA
CDR3 protein: CASSLGGADGNTIYF
CDR3 DNA: TGTGCCAGCAGTTTAGGGGGCGCGGACGGAAACACCATATATTTT

D gene: TRBD2
J gene: TRBJ2-3
V gene: TRBV24-1
clone size: NA
CDR3 protein: CATSDFPLSGSMNTQYF
CDR3 DNA: TGTGCCACCAGTGATTTCCCCCTGAGCGGGAGTATGAATACGCAGTATTTT

D gene: TRBD2
J gene: TRBJ2-7
V gene: TRBV28
clone size: NA
CDR3 protein: CASSFRASGSYEQYF
CDR3 DNA: TGTGCCAGCAGTTTTCGGGCTAGCGGGAGTTACGAGCAGTACTTC

D gene: NA
J gene: TRBJ1-4
V gene: TRBV7-7
clone size: NA
CDR3 protein: CASTRSPGEKLFF
CDR3 DNA: TGTGCTAGCACCCGATCGCCGGGAGAAAAACTGTTTTTT

D gene: TRBD1
J gene: TRBJ2-7
V gene: TRBV11-3
clone size: NA
CDR3 protein: CASSSRTGGSNEQYF
CDR3 DNA: TGTGCCAGCAGTTCTAGGACAGGGGGCTCCAACGAGCAGTACTTC

D gene: NA
J gene: TRBJ1-3
V gene: TRBV6-6
clone size: NA
CDR3 protein: CASSYGQQGNTIYF
CDR3 DNA: TGTGCCAGCAGTTACGGGCAGCAAGGAAACACCATATATTTT

D gene: NA
J gene: TRBJ2-7
V gene: TRBV2
clone size: NA
CDR3 protein: CASSDAGRMYF
CDR3 DNA: TGTGCCAGCAGTGATGCGGGACGGATGTACTTC

D gene: NA
J gene: TRBJ2-5
V gene: TRBV28
clone size: NA
CDR3 protein: CASSQKQETQYF
CDR3 DNA: TGTGCCAGCAGCCAAAAACAAGAGACCCAGTACTTC

D gene: TRBD2
J gene: TRBJ2-3
V gene: TRBV23-1
clone size: NA
CDR3 protein: CASSQSGGAKGDTQYF
CDR3 DNA: TGCGCCAGCAGTCAATCGGGAGGGGCGAAGGGGGATACGCAGTATTTT

D gene: TRBD2
J gene: TRBJ2-1
V gene: TRBV6-5
clone size: NA
CDR3 protein: CASSYQLAGVGEQFF
CDR3 DNA: TGTGCCAGCAGTTACCAACTAGCGGGAGTCGGTGAGCAGTTCTTC

D gene: NA
J gene: TRBJ2-2
V gene: TRBV7-8
clone size: NA
CDR3 protein: CASSLGTVITGELFF
CDR3 DNA: TGTGCCAGCAGCTTAGGGACAGTAATTACCGGGGAGCTGTTTTTT

D gene: TRBD1
J gene: TRBJ2-2
V gene: TRBV12-5
clone size: NA
CDR3 protein: CASAPGQANTGELFF
CDR3 DNA: TGTGCTAGTGCCCCGGGACAGGCGAACACCGGGGAGCTGTTTTTT

D gene: NA
J gene: TRBJ1-6
V gene: TRBV5-6
clone size: NA
CDR3 protein: CASTPGGGSPLHF
CDR3 DNA: TGTGCCAGCACTCCTGGGGGGGGCTCACCCCTCCACTTT

D gene: TRBD1
J gene: TRBJ2-1
V gene: TRBV4-1
clone size: once
CDR3 protein: CASSQRQGTAEQFF
CDR3 DNA: TGCGCCAGCAGCCAAAGACAGGGAACGGCTGAGCAGTTCTTC

D gene: NA
J gene: TRBJ1-4
V gene: TRBV28
clone size: once
CDR3 protein: CASSFGRGSATNEKLFF
CDR3 DNA: TGTGCCAGCAGTTTCGGCAGGGGATCCGCAACTAATGAAAAACTGTTTTTT